This T cell receptor beta chain derives from a study of post-analysis software for immune sequencing data. Study observations and caveats: Compared with controls, patients had more of roughly five TRBV segments, including TRBV5-6, TRBV5-1 and TRBV20-1.

The CDR3 runs 14 residues. V lost 4 bases to trimming and J lost 4 bases, with 14 bases between them. The germline V gene has CDR1 LGHNA and CDR2 YSLEER. Presence of unique molecular identifiers characterized the TCR beta cDNA libraries. Yield was about 500,000 cDNA molecules from around 0.96 to 9.9 million T cells. TCRdb redid the calling of the PCR reads with MiXCR, one entry per CDR3 protein. This table holds roughly 430,000 distinct CDR3 sequences, about 40% found once. This clonotype was seen many times. Its target is unknown. The origin of this receptor is a girl aged 2-10 years with multiple sclerosis. The sequencing input was blood. V is TRBV4-3 and J is TRBJ2-7; possible D gene TRBD2, 5 bases. The CDR3 protein is CASSPAVLRYEQYF. CDR3 coding DNA: TGCGCCAGCAGCCCAGCGGTTCTGAGGTACGAGCAGTACTTC.